This T cell receptor beta chain emerged from a study of CD8+CD57+ T cells in acquired aplastic anemia. Patients selected for sequencing had displayed CD8+CD57+ cell expansion by flow cytometry. This clonotype appeared many times. V gave up 4 bases and J gave up 4 bases; unmatched junction bases: 5. Germline loops: CDR1 MGHDK, CDR2 SYGVNS. The CDR3 has 14 residues. Genomic DNA, the template, was used for profiling of the TCR beta VDJ and CDR3. TCRdb independently ran MiXCR on the reads; one entry per CDR3 protein. The sample lists about 150,000 distinct CDR3 sequences; less than 60% were seen once. V and J are TRBV25-1 and TRBJ2-5; 8 bases fit TRBD1. The source is a human donor with aplastic anemia. The sequencing sample was made of sorted CD4+, CD8+, or CD8+CD57+ T cells (not recorded which) from PBMCs. The CDR3 DNA sequence: TGTGCCAGCAGTGCAGGACAGGGTCGAGAGACCCAGTACTTC. Encoded protein: CASSAGQGRETQYF.